Below, one T cell receptor (beta chain) is given with its context. This receptor's antigen is unknown. Base qualities are not recorded, but no much larger clone differs from it by a single base. TCRbeta CDR3 regions were amplified from genomic DNA using the immunoSEQ Assay, a bias-controlled multiplex PCR. The study's own analysis went as follows. The number of nucleated cells in each sample was estimated by amplification of reference gene primers within the assay. Sequence reads were collapsed and filtered to measure the absolute abundance of every unique TCRbeta CDR3 rearrangement. For each sample, productive Simpson clonality was calculated as the square root of Simpson's diversity index over productive rearrangements. The table comes from immuneACCESS by way of TCRdb, which keeps in-frame sequences with V and J called. Part of the clones is missing from these tables; in studies checked, under half for an unresolved V gene and the rest for unknown reasons. The V and J calls and clone size are taken from that table; D and trimming were inferred from the DNA. Counted in this sample were more than 85,000 clones; roughly 80% of them appeared once. The top ten clones comprise about 17% of the sample.

The data originate from a study of blood T cell repertoires in COVID-19 (dated by TCRdb to 2018 to 2021). For the wider study: Collaborator samples came from the United States, Italy and Spain and covered acute and convalescent phases of COVID-19. Where available, HLA class I and class II types were obtained from metadata supplied by the sample provider rather than from assay-based typing. The repertoires were released in a freely available public database meant as a resource for research on the immune response to SARS-CoV-2. The prospective study material was composed of cDNA or gDNA derived from T cells, B-cell-depleted T cells, or PBMCs. Deeply sampled blood TCRbeta repertoires from subjects exposed to, actively infected with, or recovered from COVID-19 were included in the dataset. Samples came from the ongoing ImmuneRACE study (first 160 participants) plus 1,254 subjects from 6 global collaborators. The sample metadata nearly always contained a de-identified subject ID, COVID-19 status, age in years and sex. Study-wide findings and limitations: Clinical and demographic metadata were provided uncurated, with the amount varying by source and participant.

The collaborating institutions used their own protocols to collect whole blood in K2EDTA tubes. For TCRbeta analysis, collaborator samples were shipped as frozen whole blood, as isolated PBMCs, or as DNA extracted from either sample type. Looking up the germline V gene yields CDR1 KGHDR and CDR2 SFDVKD. CDR3 length: 14 amino acids, cysteine to phenylalanine. The retained sequence is limited to the CDR3, 42 bases, with the frame set at the first base. V has 3 bases trimmed and J has 10 bases trimmed; junction bases matching no gene number 8. This receptor was taken from a woman aged 60-70 years with acute or convalescent COVID-19. Here the chain combines TRBV24-1 and TRBJ2-1, with 7 bases in between that match TRBD1. The specimen sequenced was peripheral blood. The CDR3 region: CATSDAGTAKEQFF. The sequence in DNA is TGTGCCACCAGTGATGCCGGGACAGCCAAAGAGCAGTTCTTC.